This T cell receptor (beta chain) was identified in a study of T-cell reconstitution after alpha-beta-depleted transplantation in children. The CDR3 has 13 amino acids. Germline V gene data show CDR1 as DFQATT and CDR2 as SNEGSKA (reference sequence). Trimming cost V 5 bases and J 5 bases; bases outside gene matches: 6. Construction of the TCRbeta library involved unique molecular identifiers. TCRdb recomputed calls from the PCR reads with MiXCR, one row per CDR3 protein. This sample has approximately 520,000 distinct CDR3 sequences, with approximately 32% found just once. This TCR was sampled from a human donor who donated a stem cell graft to a child with aplastic anemia. This chain connects TRBV20-1 to TRBJ2-7; 10 bases are shared with TRBD1. This material consisted of PBMCs from the stem cell graft donor, taken from the stem cell graft. This chain's CDR3 is CSASGTGDHEQYF. In nucleotides, the CDR3 is TGCAGTGCTTCCGGGACAGGGGACCACGAGCAGTACTTC.